Below are 2 T cell receptor beta chains sequenced from a single sample in a study of blood T cell repertoires in COVID-19. Sequencing was performed with immunoSEQ multiplex PCR; in TCRdb, only in-frame clones are kept and a portion is missing. The sample includes tens of thousands of clones, about 90% of them seen just once. The sample consisted of peripheral blood. These receptors came from a man over 45 with active COVID-19.

In DNA, the CDR3 is TGTGCCAGCAGTGAACTCCGGACAGGTGACATCTCCGAGCAGTACTTC. It yields the protein CASSELRTGDISEQYF. V and J are TRBV25-1 and TRBJ2-7; TRBD1 agrees at 7 bases. CDR3 length: 16 amino acids. J lost 6 bases, V lost 2 bases, and 13 bases had no gene match. The V gene's germline CDR1 is MGHDK and CDR2 SYGVNS.

The chain joins TRBV9 to TRBJ1-1; D not certain. Germline V gene sequence: CDR1 SGDLS, CDR2 YYNGEE. The CDR3 has 14 amino acids. Trimming left V 1 base short and J 1 base short, with 8 bases between. This CDR3 is CASSVITGNTEAFF. The CDR3 region has the DNA TGTGCCAGCAGCGTAATTACTGGGAACACTGAAGCTTTCTTT.